This TCR beta chain was captured in a study of shared T cell receptors in the human thymus. Germline CDR1 and CDR2: SGHVS and FQNEAQ. The V end was cut by 7 bases, the J end by 8 bases, with 12 bases between. This CDR3 contains 12 residues. TCRdb keeps only in-frame clones here, not all; method: immunoSEQ multiplex PCR. The table lists 500,000 to 750,000 clones, roughly 90% of them singletons. This sample also appeared in a second study, on human thymus T cells. From that second work: Thymic samples were excised during corrective heart operations. Thymic and blood repertoires showed apparently biased V and J gene usage. Highly overlapping thymic repertoires in unrelated individuals were reported by related research.

This sequence originates from a boy under three years old with a congenital heart defect. Input material: thymocytes. The chain couples TRBV7-8 to TRBJ2-1, with a tentative D call TRBD2 (5 bases). The chain's CDR3 is CASTVAEDEQFF. The CDR3, as DNA: TGTGCCAGCACTGTGGCGGAGGATGAGCAGTTCTTC.